A single T cell receptor beta chain is shown here with its context. Researchers took RNA transcripts and amplified the TCR beta CDR3 regions from them. HTBI primers were the set used in a first-round RT-PCR of the TCR CDR3. TCRdb fed the multiplex PCR reads into MiXCR, producing one record per CDR3 protein. The sample lists 270,000 or so distinct CDR3 sequences, 20% to 30% occurring once. Trimming at V came to 6 bases and at J to 3 bases, leaving 4 bases not matched to a gene. The germline V gene encodes CDR1 MNHEY and CDR2 SVGEGT. This CDR3 region has 15 residues. Hyperthyroidism had been newly diagnosed in patients aged 18 to 65, and its duration was under 2 months. Fresh peripheral blood, 10 ml, yielded the PBMCs. This specimen belongs to a study of T cells in Graves' hyperthyroidism and ophthalmopathy.

What was sequenced was blood. The chain uses TRBV6-2 or TRBV6-3 and TRBJ2-5; the match to TRBD2 covers 13 bases. The clonotype originates from a man aged 40-50 years with Graves' hyperthyroidism that later progressed to Graves' ophthalmopathy. The CDR3, as DNA: TGTGCCAGCAGAGATGGACTAGCGGGAGAAGAGACCCAGTACTTC. It specifies CASRDGLAGEETQYF.